These T cell receptor beta chains were read from a single sample in a study of human T cells and chemical hapten exposure. Each CDR3 protein gets one entry after TCRdb re-called the RACE reads with MiXCR. The sample lists more than 70,000 distinct CDR3 sequences, approximately 10% occurring once. The input for sequencing was whole blood, taken in connection with sensitization to the hapten diphenylcyclopropenone (DPC). All receptors come from a man younger than 35 with alopecia areata. Some clones in this sample may be carry-over from other donors' samples. CDR3s include the opening cysteine and the closing phenylalanine or tryptophan. Fields, in order: D gene, J gene, V gene, clone size, CDR3 DNA, CDR3 protein. A D gene is named only where the DNA matches it firmly. Size tells how often a clone was seen (once, few, many) or the class of an expanded clone, and some rows leave it out.

-	TRBJ1-6	TRBV12-3/TRBV12-4	few	TGTGCCAGCAGTTTGAACCCAGGGTCACCCCTCCACTTT	CASSLNPGSPLHF
TRBD1	TRBJ1-5	TRBV12-3/TRBV12-4	few	TGTGCCAGCAGTTTAGGTGGGACAGGGTTACATTTT	CASSLGGTGLHF
TRBD1	TRBJ2-1	TRBV7-2	-	TGTGCCAGCAGCTTAGCCGGGACAGGGGGATACAATGAGCAGTTCTTC	CASSLAGTGGYNEQFF
-	TRBJ2-7	TRBV7-2	many	TGTGCCAGCAGCCGGCCCGGACCCAGGGCCTACGAGCAGTACTTC	CASSRPGPRAYEQYF
TRBD1	TRBJ2-2	TRBV7-2	-	TGTGCCAGCAGCGCCCAGACAGGGATCACCGGGGAGCTGTTTTTT	CASSAQTGITGELFF
TRBD1	TRBJ2-7	TRBV7-6	-	TGTGCCAGCAGCTTAGCCGGGGACAGGGCCTTCTCCTACGAGCAGTACTTC	CASSLAGDRAFSYEQYF
-	TRBJ2-2	TRBV7-3	few	TGTGCCAGCAGCCATACGGACAGCCTTAACACCGGGGAGCTGTTTTTT	CASSHTDSLNTGELFF
TRBD1	TRBJ2-1	TRBV5-1	few	TGCGCCAGCAGTTCCGGACAGGCAACTCTGGCGCAGTTCTTC	CASSSGQATLAQFF
TRBD1	TRBJ2-1	TRBV7-3	many	TGTGCCAGCAGCTTAACGGAGGACAGGGCGAAGTTCTTC	CASSLTEDRAKFF
TRBD1	TRBJ2-3	TRBV11-2	few	TGTGCCAGCAGCCCGGACAGGGGGACAGATACGCAGTATTTT	CASSPDRGTDTQYF
TRBD2	TRBJ2-1	TRBV3-1	many	TGTGCCAGCAGGCCCGGGACTAGCAAAAGCTCCTACAATGAGCAGTTCTTC	CASRPGTSKSSYNEQFF
TRBD1	TRBJ1-2	TRBV29-1	-	TGCAGCGCAGGGGGCGCAGGGGGCTACACCTTC	CSAGGAGGYTF
-	TRBJ1-1	TRBV9	few	TGTGCCAGCAGCGTAACAGGAACGAACACTGAAGCTTTCTTT	CASSVTGTNTEAFF
-	TRBJ1-2	TRBV7-3	-	TGTGCCAGCAGCTTAAAGCCCCCATGGGGTGGGGGCGACTATGGCTACACCTTC	CASSLKPPWGGGDYGYTF
-	TRBJ2-1	TRBV12-3/TRBV12-4	-	TGTGCCAGCAGTTTCGGCAGGGAAGGTCGCAATGAGCAGTTCTTC	CASSFGREGRNEQFF
TRBD1	TRBJ1-6	TRBV6-2/TRBV6-3	-	TGTGCCAGCAGTTTCAGACAGGGGTATTCACCCCTCCACTTT	CASSFRQGYSPLHF
-	TRBJ1-1	TRBV18	-	TGTGCCAGCTCACTAGCAATGAACACTGAAGCTTTCTTT	CASSLAMNTEAFF
-	TRBJ1-4	TRBV20-1	-	TGCAGTGCTATTCCGGGGGAGGAAGAAAAACTGTTTTTT	CSAIPGEEEKLFF
TRBD1	TRBJ2-1	TRBV4-3	-	TGCGCCAGCAGCCAGACAGGGGGCTTTTTACATGAGCAGTTCTTC	CASSQTGGFLHEQFF
-	TRBJ2-5	TRBV7-2	few	TGTGCCAGTCAACCGTCCGGGGAAGAGACCCAGTACTTC	CASQPSGEETQYF
-	TRBJ1-2	TRBV5-4	many	TGTGCCAGCATCATATTGGGCAGCCCTCAGACTGGCTACACCTTC	CASIILGSPQTGYTF
TRBD1	TRBJ2-3	TRBV27	many	TGTGCCAGCAGAGCCGGGGACAGGGGGATCACAGATACGCAGTATTTT	CASRAGDRGITDTQYF
TRBD1	TRBJ2-7	TRBV28	-	TGTGCCAGCAGTACTAGGGACAGAGTTACCTACGAGCAGTACTTC	CASSTRDRVTYEQYF
TRBD2	TRBJ2-2	TRBV4-3	many	TGCGCCAGCAGCCAAGTTCCTAGCGGGGACGGCGGGGAGCTGTTTTTT	CASSQVPSGDGGELFF
-	TRBJ2-3	TRBV4-3	-	TGCGCCAGCAGCCAAGCGGAGGGGGGGCCAGGAGATACGCAGTATTTT	CASSQAEGGPGDTQYF
TRBD2	TRBJ2-3	TRBV2	many	TGTGCCAGCAGGCCTCGGGGGGGCCCTGAAGATACGCAGTATTTT	CASRPRGGPEDTQYF
TRBD1	TRBJ2-2	TRBV7-2	-	TGTGCCAGCAGCACACAACAGGGGGAGGACACCGGGGAGCTGTTTTTT	CASSTQQGEDTGELFF
TRBD1	TRBJ1-2	TRBV12-3/TRBV12-4	few	TGTGCCAGCAGTTGGGACAGGGGATTGGGCTACACCTTC	CASSWDRGLGYTF
-	TRBJ2-7	TRBV19	few	TGTGCCAGTAGTCCCTACAGGAACTACGAGCAGTACTTC	CASSPYRNYEQYF
-	TRBJ2-3	TRBV11-2	many	TGTGCCAGCAGCTTAGTACGGGGGGCCACAGATACGCAGTATTTT	CASSLVRGATDTQYF
-	TRBJ1-2	TRBV7-9	many	TGTGCCAGCAGCTTAGTGGCAACGGAGGATAACTATGGCTACACCTTC	CASSLVATEDNYGYTF
-	TRBJ1-1	TRBV20-1	few	TGCAGTGCTAGAGATAGAAGGGGCGCTGAAGCTTTCTTT	CSARDRRGAEAFF
TRBD2	TRBJ2-1	TRBV7-3	few	TGTGCCAGCAGTTCCCCGGGGGGGCAGCCTTCCTACAATGAGCAGTTCTTC	CASSSPGGQPSYNEQFF
-	TRBJ2-7	TRBV29-1	-	TGCAGCGTTGCGGGACATTCCTCCTACGAGCAGTACTTC	CSVAGHSSYEQYF
-	TRBJ2-1	TRBV7-8	few	TGTGCCAGCAGCTTAGAGCCGTGGGGTGGGCAGTTCTTC	CASSLEPWGGQFF
-	TRBJ2-6	TRBV11-3	-	TGTGCCAGCAGCCCTACTGCAGGGTCTGGGGCCAACGTCCTGACTTTC	CASSPTAGSGANVLTF
-	TRBJ2-7	TRBV21-1	few	TGTGCCAGCAGCAAACGGACCAAAACAGGCTACGAGCAGTACTTC	CASSKRTKTGYEQYF
TRBD1	TRBJ2-7	TRBV20-1	many	TGCAGTGCTCCCCGGGGACAGGGGCCTAGAGAGCAGTACTTC	CSAPRGQGPREQYF
-	TRBJ1-6	TRBV14	few	TGTGCCAACTTTGAGAGCTCCTATAATTCACCCCTCCACTTT	CANFESSYNSPLHF
-	TRBJ1-1	TRBV10-2	many	TGCGCCAGCAGTGAGTCGGCACCTCAGGCTGAAGCTTTCTTT	CASSESAPQAEAFF
TRBD1	TRBJ1-1	TRBV5-1	-	TGCGCCAGCAGCACGGGACAGCTGAACACTGAAGCTTTCTTT	CASSTGQLNTEAFF
-	TRBJ2-6	TRBV12-3/TRBV12-4	few	TGTGCCAGCAGTTTCAGGGGACTTGGGGCCAACGTCCTGACTTTC	CASSFRGLGANVLTF
-	TRBJ1-1	TRBV28	many	TGTGCCGGGGGGCGTCCGGGAAGGACTGAAGCTTTCTTT	CAGGRPGRTEAFF